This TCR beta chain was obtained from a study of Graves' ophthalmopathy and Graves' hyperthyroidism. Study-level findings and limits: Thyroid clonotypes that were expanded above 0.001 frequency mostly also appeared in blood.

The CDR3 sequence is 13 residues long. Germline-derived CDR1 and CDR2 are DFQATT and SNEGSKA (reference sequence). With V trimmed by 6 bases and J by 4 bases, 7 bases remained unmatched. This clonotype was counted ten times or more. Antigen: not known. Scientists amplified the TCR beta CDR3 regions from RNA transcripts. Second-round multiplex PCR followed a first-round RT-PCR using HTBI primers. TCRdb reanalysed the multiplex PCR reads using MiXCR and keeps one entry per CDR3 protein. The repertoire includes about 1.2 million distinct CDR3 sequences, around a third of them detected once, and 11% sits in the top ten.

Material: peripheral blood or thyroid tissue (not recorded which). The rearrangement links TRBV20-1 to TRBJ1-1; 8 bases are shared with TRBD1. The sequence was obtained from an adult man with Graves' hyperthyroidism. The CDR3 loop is CSAIRGRVTEAFF. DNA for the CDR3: TGCAGTGCGATCAGGGGGCGGGTCACTGAAGCTTTCTTT.